A selection of T cell receptor beta chains follows, all from one sample in a study of cytomegalovirus exposure and HLA in healthy donors. TCRdb's copy holds only in-frame clones and misses some; the assay was immunoSEQ multiplex PCR. There are fewer than 200,000 clones in the sample; less than 75% occur only once, and approximately 1.5% lies in the top ten. Sequencing input: PBMCs. These receptors were collected from a girl aged 5 to 17 in good health and CMV-seronegative. The conserved cysteine and the conserved F or W are not part of the CDR3 here. Fields, in order: V gene, J gene, CDR3 protein.

v_gene: TRBV7-9
j_gene: TRBJ2-1
CDR3aa: ASSPELAGGLNEQF

v_gene: TRBV11-3
j_gene: TRBJ2-2
CDR3aa: ASREGNTGELF

v_gene: TRBV2
j_gene: TRBJ2-7
CDR3aa: ASSAANPSYEQY

v_gene: TRBV6-4
j_gene: TRBJ2-3
CDR3aa: ASSEGTGGTDTQY

v_gene: TRBV6-6
j_gene: TRBJ2-2
CDR3aa: ASSYLQGDGGELF

v_gene: TRBV5-1
j_gene: TRBJ2-7
CDR3aa: ASSSTGGDYEQY

v_gene: TRBV5-1
j_gene: TRBJ2-1
CDR3aa: ASSLGLAGKNEQF

v_gene: TRBV6-5
j_gene: TRBJ1-2
CDR3aa: ASSPQGQGEGYT

v_gene: TRBV6-1
j_gene: TRBJ1-1
CDR3aa: ASTGQLNTKAF

v_gene: TRBV6-1
j_gene: TRBJ2-7
CDR3aa: AMGQGLSYEQY

v_gene: TRBV4-1
j_gene: TRBJ2-1
CDR3aa: ASSQASGDDEQF

v_gene: TRBV25-1
j_gene: TRBJ1-2
CDR3aa: ARSDWTDGYT

v_gene: TRBV11-2
j_gene: TRBJ2-3
CDR3aa: ASSWAGDTDTQY

v_gene: TRBV11-2
j_gene: TRBJ1-5
CDR3aa: ASSPSGGNQPQH

v_gene: TRBV25-1
j_gene: TRBJ2-1
CDR3aa: ASSELPAGGPYNEQF

v_gene: TRBV4-1
j_gene: TRBJ2-7
CDR3aa: ASRVEGASEQY

v_gene: TRBV6-1
j_gene: TRBJ2-5
CDR3aa: ASSESPQGGRETQY

v_gene: TRBV19
j_gene: TRBJ1-1
CDR3aa: ASTPGEGRTEAF

v_gene: TRBV5-1
j_gene: TRBJ2-4
CDR3aa: ASSLQGRGNIQY

v_gene: TRBV29-1
j_gene: TRBJ2-2
CDR3aa: SARDREKDTGELF

v_gene: TRBV7-3
j_gene: TRBJ2-3
CDR3aa: ASTLGGGGTDTQY

v_gene: TRBV6-5
j_gene: TRBJ2-7
CDR3aa: ASSQPGGWSDEQY

v_gene: TRBV6-1
j_gene: TRBJ1-5
CDR3aa: ASSERIDQPQH

v_gene: TRBV11-3
j_gene: TRBJ2-3
CDR3aa: ASSRTASTTDTQY

v_gene: TRBV6-5
j_gene: TRBJ2-1
CDR3aa: ASSPMGTGEQF

v_gene: TRBV30
j_gene: TRBJ1-5
CDR3aa: AWSVTGDSNQPQH

v_gene: TRBV7-7
j_gene: TRBJ2-2
CDR3aa: ASSAASGQGISGELF

v_gene: TRBV2
j_gene: TRBJ2-7
CDR3aa: ASSPGTGSYEQY

v_gene: TRBV6-5
j_gene: TRBJ1-2
CDR3aa: ASMQGGNYGYT

v_gene: TRBV6-5
j_gene: TRBJ2-7
CDR3aa: ASRKTGSPYEQY

v_gene: TRBV6-6
j_gene: TRBJ1-1
CDR3aa: ASSYPRGQGTEAF

v_gene: TRBV30
j_gene: TRBJ1-5
CDR3aa: AWRGGQGQPQH

v_gene: TRBV7-2
j_gene: TRBJ2-1
CDR3aa: ASSLGLGGDEQF

v_gene: TRBV11-2
j_gene: TRBJ2-3
CDR3aa: ASSERGARDTQY

v_gene: TRBV5-1
j_gene: TRBJ2-3
CDR3aa: ASSLEARGATDTQY

v_gene: TRBV4-1
j_gene: TRBJ1-2
CDR3aa: ASSQSRVDYGYT

v_gene: TRBV9
j_gene: TRBJ1-6
CDR3aa: ASSVSQGIAESPLH

v_gene: TRBV6-6
j_gene: TRBJ1-1
CDR3aa: ATRPTGDTEAF

v_gene: TRBV7-9
j_gene: TRBJ1-2
CDR3aa: ASSLDTPNRGNYGYT

v_gene: TRBV11-3
j_gene: TRBJ2-3
CDR3aa: ASSTTATDTQY

v_gene: TRBV7-9
j_gene: TRBJ2-3
CDR3aa: ASSLEGTLTDTQY

v_gene: TRBV10-3
j_gene: TRBJ1-4
CDR3aa: ATHRGENEKLF

v_gene: TRBV2
j_gene: TRBJ1-2
CDR3aa: ASSQGGRGYGYT

v_gene: TRBV27
j_gene: TRBJ1-1
CDR3aa: ASSLGRNTEAF

v_gene: TRBV5-1
j_gene: TRBJ2-1
CDR3aa: ASSLAPTGTPTYNEQF

v_gene: TRBV27
j_gene: TRBJ2-3
CDR3aa: ASSLGTGFTDTQY

v_gene: TRBV5-4
j_gene: TRBJ2-3
CDR3aa: ASSRLASTDTQY

v_gene: TRBV7-2
j_gene: TRBJ2-5
CDR3aa: ASSLDGAGTQY

v_gene: TRBV4-2
j_gene: TRBJ2-1
CDR3aa: ASSQEVGSSYNEQF

v_gene: TRBV7-2
j_gene: TRBJ1-1
CDR3aa: ASSLGSGEAF

v_gene: TRBV19
j_gene: TRBJ2-7
CDR3aa: ASSIRSQGIDSYEQY